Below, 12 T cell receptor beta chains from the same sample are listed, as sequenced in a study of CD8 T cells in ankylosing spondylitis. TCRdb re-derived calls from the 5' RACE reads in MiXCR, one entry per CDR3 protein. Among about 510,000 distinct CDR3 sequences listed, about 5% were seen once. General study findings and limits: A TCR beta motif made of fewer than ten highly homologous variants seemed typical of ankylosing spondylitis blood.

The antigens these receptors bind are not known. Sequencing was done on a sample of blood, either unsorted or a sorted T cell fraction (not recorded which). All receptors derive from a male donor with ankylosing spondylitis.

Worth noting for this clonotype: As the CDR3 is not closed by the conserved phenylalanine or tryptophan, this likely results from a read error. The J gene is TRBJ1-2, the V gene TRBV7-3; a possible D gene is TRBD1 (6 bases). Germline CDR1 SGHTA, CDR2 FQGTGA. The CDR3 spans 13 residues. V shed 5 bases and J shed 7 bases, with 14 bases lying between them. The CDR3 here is CASSLYGTLGYTL. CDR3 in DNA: TGTGCCAGCAGCCTATACGGGACACTTGGCTACACCTTA.

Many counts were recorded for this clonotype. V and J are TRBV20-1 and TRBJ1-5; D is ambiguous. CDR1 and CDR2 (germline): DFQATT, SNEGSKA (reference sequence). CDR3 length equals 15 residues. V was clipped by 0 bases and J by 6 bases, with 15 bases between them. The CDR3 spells CSARDQSKWAQPQHF. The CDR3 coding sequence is TGCAGTGCTAGAGATCAGAGTAAGTGGGCTCAGCCCCAGCATTTT.

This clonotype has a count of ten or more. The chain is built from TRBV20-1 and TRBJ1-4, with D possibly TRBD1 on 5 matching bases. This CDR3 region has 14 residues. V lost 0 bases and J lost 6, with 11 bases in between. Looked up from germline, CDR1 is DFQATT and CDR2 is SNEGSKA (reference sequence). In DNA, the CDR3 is TGCAGTGCTAGAGAGGCACGGGGGTATGAAAAACTGTTTTTT. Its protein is CSAREARGYEKLFF.

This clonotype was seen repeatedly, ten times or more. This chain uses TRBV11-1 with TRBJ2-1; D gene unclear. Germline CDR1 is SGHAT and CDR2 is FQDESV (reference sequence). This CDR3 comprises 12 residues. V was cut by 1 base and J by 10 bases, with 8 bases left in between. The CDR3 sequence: CASSLGDGEQFF. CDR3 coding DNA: TGTGCCAGCAGCTTAGGTGATGGGGAGCAGTTCTTC.

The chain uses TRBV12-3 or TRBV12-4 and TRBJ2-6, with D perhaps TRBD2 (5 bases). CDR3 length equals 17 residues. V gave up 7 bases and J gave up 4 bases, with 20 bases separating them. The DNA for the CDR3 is TGTGCCAGCACCAACGGGGAGAGATCGTGGGGGGCCAACGTCCTGACTTTC. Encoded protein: CASTNGERSWGANVLTF.

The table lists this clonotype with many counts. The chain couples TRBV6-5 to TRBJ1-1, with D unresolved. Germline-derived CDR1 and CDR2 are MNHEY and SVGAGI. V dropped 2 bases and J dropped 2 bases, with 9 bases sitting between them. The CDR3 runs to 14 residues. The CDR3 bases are TGTGCCAGCAGTTACGGGCCAATTAACACTGAAGCTTTCTTT. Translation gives CASSYGPINTEAFF.

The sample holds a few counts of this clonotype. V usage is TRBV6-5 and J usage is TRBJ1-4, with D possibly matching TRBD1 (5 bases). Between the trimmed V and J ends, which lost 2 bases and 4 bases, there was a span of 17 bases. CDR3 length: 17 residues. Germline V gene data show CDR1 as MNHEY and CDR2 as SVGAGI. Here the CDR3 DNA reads TGTGCCAGCAGTTACCATCGGCGGGGGGAATTTAATGAAAAACTGTTTTTT. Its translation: CASSYHRRGEFNEKLFF.

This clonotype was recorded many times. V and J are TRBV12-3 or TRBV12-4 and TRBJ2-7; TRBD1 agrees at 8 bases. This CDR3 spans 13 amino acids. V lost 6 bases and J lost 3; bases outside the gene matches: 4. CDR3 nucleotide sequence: TGTGCCAGCAGGTACAGGGGGAGCTACGAGCAGTACTTC. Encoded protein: CASRYRGSYEQYF.

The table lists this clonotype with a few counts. The CDR3 DNA follows: TGTGCCAGCAGTTTCATGACAGGGGGCGGCACTGAAGCTTTCTTT. Translating it yields CASSFMTGGGTEAFF. The J gene is TRBJ1-1, the V gene TRBV6-5; 10 bases fit TRBD1. This CDR3 comprises 15 residues. Germline V gene lookup returns CDR1 MNHEY and CDR2 SVGAGI. V shed 4 bases, J shed 4 bases, and the junction held 6 bases outside the gene matches.

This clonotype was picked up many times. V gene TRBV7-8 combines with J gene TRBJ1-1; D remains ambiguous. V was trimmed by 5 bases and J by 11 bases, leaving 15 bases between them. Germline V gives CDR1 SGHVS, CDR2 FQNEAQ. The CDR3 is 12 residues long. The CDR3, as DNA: TGTGCCAGCAGCCCGGGGTTTAGCTCGGCTTTCTTT. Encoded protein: CASSPGFSSAFF.

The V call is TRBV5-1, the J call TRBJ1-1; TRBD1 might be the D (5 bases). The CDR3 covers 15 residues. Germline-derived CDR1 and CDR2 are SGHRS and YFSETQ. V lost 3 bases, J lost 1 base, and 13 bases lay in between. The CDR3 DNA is TGCGCCAGCAGCTCGGTGGACACGGGGAACACTGAAGCTTTCTTT. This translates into CASSSVDTGNTEAFF.

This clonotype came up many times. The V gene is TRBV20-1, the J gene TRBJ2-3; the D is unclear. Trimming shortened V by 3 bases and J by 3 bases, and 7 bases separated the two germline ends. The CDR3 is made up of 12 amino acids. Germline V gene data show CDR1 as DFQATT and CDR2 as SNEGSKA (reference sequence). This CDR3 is CSASLQTDTQYF. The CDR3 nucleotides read TGCAGTGCTAGTTTGCAAACAGATACGCAGTATTTT.